Listed here are 28 T cell receptor beta chains from one sample, sequenced in a study of T cell changes during pregnancy in multiple sclerosis (dated by TCRdb to between 2017 and 2020). The library was obtained by the immunoSEQ multiplex PCR assay. Drawn from immuneACCESS, this table holds only the in-frame rearrangements with V and J called that TCRdb kept. Clones are partly lost; checked studies trace under half to an unresolved V gene and leave the rest unexplained. This sample has approximately 60,000 clones in its table, and approximately 91% of those were observed once. The ten largest account for 1.3% of the sample. This sample comprised peripheral blood, obtained in the second trimester of pregnancy. These receptors originate from a female donor with multiple sclerosis, enrolled in a pregnancy study.

This clone occurred once. J is TRBJ2-2 and V is TRBV2; 11 nucleotides line up with TRBD2. Germline V gene lookup returns CDR1 SNHLY and CDR2 FYNNEI. V dropped 8 bases and J dropped 7; count of bases not matched to a gene: 6. The CDR3 is 14 residues long. The CDR3 DNA reads TGTGCCAGCTTTAGCGGGGGGGCCGTCGGGGAGCTGTTTTTT. Translating gives CASFSGGAVGELFF.

J is TRBJ2-7 and V is TRBV9; D is perhaps TRBD2 (6 bases). Germline values: CDR1 SGDLS, CDR2 YYNGEE. The CDR3 consists of 14 residues. V lost 4 bases to trimming and J lost 5 bases, with 16 bases between them. The DNA of the CDR3 is TGTGCCAGCAGCTTATGGGACTCCTTAGACGAGCAGTACTTC. The encoded protein is CASSLWDSLDEQYF.

The chain employs TRBV28 and TRBJ2-3; 9 nucleotides align to TRBD2. Germline V CDR1 and CDR2: MDHEN, SYDVKM. Trimming removed 1 base from V and 2 bases from J; junction bases left unmatched: 4. This CDR3 region has 16 residues. CDR3 sequence reads: CASSLLAGGLTDTQYF. The CDR3 DNA reads TGTGCCAGCAGTTTATTGGCGGGGGGGCTCACAGATACGCAGTATTTT.

The CDR3 sequence is CASDLGTEDYGYTF. The DNA of the CDR3 is TGTGCCAGTGACCTCGGGACAGAAGACTATGGCTACACCTTC. This chain links TRBV19 with TRBJ1-2, with TRBD1 identical over 7 bases. The germline V gene has CDR1 LNHDA and CDR2 SQIVND (reference sequence). This CDR3 spans 14 amino acids. V was pared by 8 bases and J by 3 bases, with 9 bases of the junction left unmatched.

The rearrangement links TRBV7-2 to TRBJ1-5; no firm D call. Germline V gene lookup returns CDR1 SGHTA and CDR2 FQGNSA. This CDR3 has 13 residues. The V end lost 0 bases, the J end lost 6 bases, and 6 bases lay between the germline ends. In nucleotides, the CDR3 is TGTGCCAGCAGCTTAGCGGCCCGTCAGCCCCAGCATTTT. This gives the protein CASSLAARQPQHF.

CDR3 coding DNA: TGTGCCAGCAGCGCAGGCGGGGGCGCATGGGAGCAGTACTTC. This codes for CASSAGGGAWEQYF. The genes are TRBV14 and TRBJ2-7; perhaps TRBD2 as D (7 bases). From germline, CDR1 is SGHDN and CDR2 FVKESK. With 5 bases removed from V and 7 bases from J, the gap between germline ends came to 18 bases. This CDR3 comprises 14 residues.

This sequence joins TRBV9 and TRBJ2-2; TRBD2 is a possible D gene (5 bases). CDR1 is SGDLS and CDR2 is YYNGEE in the germline V gene. This CDR3 spans 16 amino acids. Deletions cut 0 bases from V and 3 bases from J, with 12 bases between. In DNA, the CDR3 is TGTGCCAGCAGCGTAGACGTAGGACTTTACACCGGGGAGCTGTTTTTT. Translated: CASSVDVGLYTGELFF.

The rearrangement links TRBV18 to TRBJ1-1; D perhaps matches TRBD1 (5 bases). The CDR3 spans 14 residues. With 3 bases removed from V and 3 bases from J, the gap between germline ends came to 11 bases. Germline V CDR1 and CDR2: KGHSH, LQKENI. The CDR3 spells CASSPTVFDTEAFF. The CDR3 DNA is TGTGCCAGCTCACCGACAGTGTTTGACACTGAAGCTTTCTTT.

The J gene is TRBJ1-2, the V gene TRBV7-2; TRBD1 is a possible D gene (6 bases). This CDR3 comprises 13 residues. Germline V CDR1 and CDR2: SGHTA, FQGNSA. V dropped 5 bases and J dropped 7 bases, with 14 bases sitting between them. The CDR3 sequence is CASSAQGFSGYTF. For the CDR3, the DNA is TGTGCCAGCAGCGCACAGGGTTTCAGTGGCTACACCTTC.

The chain has TRBV29-1 and TRBJ1-3; no clear D. From germline, CDR1 is SQVTM and CDR2 ANQGSEA. The CDR3 has 13 residues. The V end was cut by 7 bases, the J end by 3 bases, with 13 bases between. The CDR3 bases are TGCAGCGCCCAAGACAATGGTGGAAACACCATATATTTT. Translation: CSAQDNGGNTIYF.

The chain joins TRBV21-1 to TRBJ1-1; the table's D call of TRBD1 was not tested on the DNA. TRBV21-1 is tagged as a pseudogene. This CDR3 has 17 residues. CDR3 sequence reads: CASSKVLKGQGPTEAFF. The CDR3 nucleotides are TGTGCCAGCAGCAAAGTTTTGAAGGGACAGGGGCCCACTGAAGCTTTCTTT.

The V gene is TRBV9, the J gene TRBJ1-4; possible D gene TRBD1, 6 bases. V was pared by 0 bases and J by 1 base, with 16 bases between. The germline V gene has CDR1 SGDLS and CDR2 YYNGEE. The CDR3 has 18 residues. The CDR3 DNA follows: TGTGCCAGCAGCGTAGGCCTGGGACGCAGGGGAACTAATGAAAAACTGTTTTTT. Its translation: CASSVGLGRRGTNEKLFF.

The chain recombines TRBV7-2 with TRBJ1-2; 8 bases agree with TRBD1. Germline assignment: CDR1 SGHTA and CDR2 FQGNSA. Unmatched junction bases numbered 7, after V lost 2 bases and J lost 2 bases. The CDR3 loop spans 16 amino acids. The CDR3 loop reads CASSLRAGGKNYGYTF. Written as DNA, the CDR3 is TGTGCCAGCAGCTTAAGGGCAGGGGGCAAAAACTATGGCTACACCTTC.

The chain links TRBV6-4 to TRBJ2-7; D ambiguous. Germline lookup yields CDR1 MRHNA and CDR2 SNTAGT. The germline V and J ends were trimmed by 7 bases and 4 bases, with 8 bases remaining between them. There are 11 residues in the CDR3. The CDR3 is CASITLYEQYF. The CDR3 nucleotides read TGTGCCAGCATAACACTATACGAGCAGTACTTC.

The chain uses TRBV2 and TRBJ1-3, with 10 bases identical to TRBD1. Germline V gene sequence: CDR1 SNHLY, CDR2 FYNNEI. V was pared by 4 bases and J by 8 bases, with 11 bases of the junction left unmatched. The CDR3 spans 16 residues. This CDR3 is CASSGGRGQGIHTIYF. CDR3 nucleotides: TGTGCCAGCAGTGGAGGGCGGGGACAGGGGATACACACCATATATTTT.

This rearrangement joins TRBV19 to TRBJ2-7, with 10 bases that match TRBD2. Germline V gene sequence: CDR1 LNHDA, CDR2 SQIVND (reference sequence). Trimming removed 7 bases from V and 5 bases from J; junction bases left unmatched: 11. This CDR3 region has 15 residues. The CDR3 region has the DNA TGTGCCAGTAAGAGAGCGGGGGGGCCGTCAGACGAGCAGTACTTC. This sequence encodes CASKRAGGPSDEQYF.

The chain is built from TRBV5-1 and TRBJ1-4; TRBD1 matches at 9 bases. Trimming at V came to 4 bases and at J to 6 bases, leaving 4 bases not matched to a gene. The germline gives CDR1 SGHRS, CDR2 YFSETQ. This CDR3 contains 14 residues. CDR3: CASSIQGADEKLFF. DNA of the CDR3: TGCGCCAGCAGCATACAGGGGGCTGATGAAAAACTGTTTTTT.

This chain uses TRBV28 with TRBJ2-3; possible D gene TRBD2, 5 bases. The V gene's germline CDR1 is MDHEN and CDR2 SYDVKM. The ends were cut back, 1 base at V and 12 bases at J, with 17 bases in the middle. The CDR3 is 14 amino acids. CDR3 nucleotides: TGTGCCAGCAGTTTATTAATGAGGGCCGATCGACAGTATTTT. This encodes CASSLLMRADRQYF.

V is TRBV5-3 and J is TRBJ2-6, with D perhaps matching TRBD2 (6 bases). TRBV5-3 is noted as an ORF with a role that remains uncertain. The CDR3 loop spans 19 amino acids. V was pared by 5 bases and J by 0 bases, with 21 bases between. CDR3 sequence reads: CARRQGDFRILSGANVLTF. The CDR3 DNA sequence: TGTGCCAGAAGGCAAGGGGACTTTCGGATCCTCTCTGGGGCCAACGTCCTGACTTTC.

The chain has TRBV7-8 and TRBJ1-2, with D possibly being TRBD1 (6 bases). CDR3 length: 15 residues. V dropped 2 bases and J dropped 4 bases, with 14 bases sitting between them. CDR1 is SGHVS, CDR2 FQNEAQ, per germline. This CDR3 reads CASSLKTGSGYGYTF. The CDR3 DNA reads as TGTGCCAGCAGCTTAAAAACAGGGAGCGGCTATGGCTACACCTTC.

The chain uses TRBV5-1 and TRBJ2-1, with 9 bases matching TRBD2. With 2 bases clipped from V and 7 bases from J, the junction kept 7 bases outside the gene matches. Per germline, CDR1 SGHRS and CDR2 YFSETQ. CDR3 length equals 15 residues. The CDR3 loop reads CASSLAGGPGNEQFF. The CDR3 DNA follows: TGCGCCAGCAGCTTAGCGGGGGGTCCGGGGAATGAGCAGTTCTTC.

The rearrangement links TRBV6-6 to TRBJ2-1; 10 bases align to TRBD1. V shed 2 bases, J shed 5 bases, and the junction held 0 bases outside the gene matches. Germline V gives CDR1 MNHNY, CDR2 SVGAGI (reference sequence). The CDR3 is 14 residues long. CDR3 loop: CASSYGTGDNEQFF. CDR3 in DNA: TGTGCCAGCAGTTACGGGACAGGGGACAATGAGCAGTTCTTC.

The rearrangement links TRBV14 to TRBJ1-1; D might be TRBD1 (5 bases). Germline V gene lookup returns CDR1 SGHDN and CDR2 FVKESK. The V end was cut by 2 bases, the J end by 4 bases, with 8 bases between. CDR3 size: 13 residues. The CDR3 DNA sequence: TGTGCCAGCAGCCAACAGGGTACCACTGAAGCTTTCTTT. This sequence encodes CASSQQGTTEAFF.

Points on this clone: The sample has other DNA sequences that encode this CDR3 too. The CDR3 sequence is CSVDPGSTDTQYF. CDR3 nucleotide sequence: TGCAGCGTTGATCCAGGGAGCACAGATACGCAGTATTTT. The V and J genes are TRBV29-1 and TRBJ2-3, with D perhaps TRBD1 (5 bases). V was shortened by 3 bases and J by 0 bases, with 7 bases between the two germline ends. Germline assignment: CDR1 SQVTM and CDR2 ANQGSEA. The CDR3 has 13 residues.

The V gene is TRBV11-2, the J gene TRBJ2-3; weak D call: TRBD1 (7 bases). Germline V gene lookup returns CDR1 SGHAT and CDR2 FQNNGV. The CDR3 has 13 residues. Deletions cut 3 bases from V and 8 bases from J, with 12 bases between. CDR3 loop: CASSFTGEVTQYF. DNA for the CDR3: TGTGCCAGCAGCTTCACAGGGGAGGTTACGCAGTATTTT.

The chain is built from TRBV5-1 and TRBJ1-4; no definite D call. CDR3 length: 14 residues. With 0 bases removed from V and 8 bases from J, the gap between germline ends came to 11 bases. From germline, CDR1 is SGHRS and CDR2 YFSETQ. CDR3 nucleotide sequence: TGCGCCAGCAGCTTGGTCGGGGTTGGGGAAAAACTGTTTTTT. It specifies CASSLVGVGEKLFF.

J is TRBJ1-2 and V is TRBV9, with D perhaps TRBD1 (6 bases). Trimming took 3 bases from V and 2 from J, leaving 8 bases between them. This CDR3 region has 13 residues. Per the germline V gene, CDR1 is SGDLS and CDR2 is YYNGEE. The CDR3 here is CASSAGTNYGYTF. CDR3 bases: TGTGCCAGCAGCGCTGGGACAAACTATGGCTACACCTTC.

This rearrangement joins TRBV27 to TRBJ1-1; 7 bases align to TRBD1. The CDR3 sequence is 14 residues long. V was clipped by 3 bases and J by 7 bases; unmatched bases: 8. CDR1 and CDR2 (germline): MNHEY, SMNVEV (reference sequence). CDR3 bases: TGTGCCAGCAGTTTTTTACCAGGGGGTGGTGAAGCTTTCTTT. Translated, it gives CASSFLPGGGEAFF.